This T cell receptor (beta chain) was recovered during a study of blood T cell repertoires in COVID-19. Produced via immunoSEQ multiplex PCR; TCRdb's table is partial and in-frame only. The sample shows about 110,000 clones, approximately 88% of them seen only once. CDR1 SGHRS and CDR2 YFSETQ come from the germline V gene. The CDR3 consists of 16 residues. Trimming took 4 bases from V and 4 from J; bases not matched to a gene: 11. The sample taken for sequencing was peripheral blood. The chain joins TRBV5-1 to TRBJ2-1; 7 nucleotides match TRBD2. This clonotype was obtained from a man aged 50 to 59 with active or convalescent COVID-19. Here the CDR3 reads CASSRQLARDYNEQFF. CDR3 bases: TGCGCCAGCAGCCGCCAACTAGCGCGAGATTACAATGAGCAGTTCTTC.